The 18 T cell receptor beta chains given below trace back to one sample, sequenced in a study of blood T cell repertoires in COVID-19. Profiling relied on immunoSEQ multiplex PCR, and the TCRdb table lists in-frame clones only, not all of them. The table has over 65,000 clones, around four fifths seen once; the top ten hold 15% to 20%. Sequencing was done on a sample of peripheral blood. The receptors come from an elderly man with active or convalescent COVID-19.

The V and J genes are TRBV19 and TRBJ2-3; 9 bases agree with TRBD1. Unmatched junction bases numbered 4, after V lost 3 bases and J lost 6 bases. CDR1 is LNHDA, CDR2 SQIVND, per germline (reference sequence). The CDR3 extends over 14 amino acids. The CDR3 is CASSIGTGFDTQYF. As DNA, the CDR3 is TGTGCCAGTAGTATTGGGACAGGGTTCGATACGCAGTATTTT.

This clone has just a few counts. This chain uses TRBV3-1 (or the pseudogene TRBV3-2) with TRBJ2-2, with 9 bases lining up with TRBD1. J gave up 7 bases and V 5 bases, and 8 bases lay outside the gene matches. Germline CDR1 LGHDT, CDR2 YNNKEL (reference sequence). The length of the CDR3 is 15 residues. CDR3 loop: CASSYSGTGIGELFF. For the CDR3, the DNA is TGTGCCAGCAGCTACTCCGGGACAGGGATCGGGGAGCTGTTTTTT.

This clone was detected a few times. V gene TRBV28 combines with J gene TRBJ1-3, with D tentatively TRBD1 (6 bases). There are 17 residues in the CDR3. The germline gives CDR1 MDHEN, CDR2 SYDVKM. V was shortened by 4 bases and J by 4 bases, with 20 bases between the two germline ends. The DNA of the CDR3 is TGTGCCAGCAGTTCCCAGGGGCGGCGCTTATCGGGAAACACCATATATTTT. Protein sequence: CASSSQGRRLSGNTIYF.

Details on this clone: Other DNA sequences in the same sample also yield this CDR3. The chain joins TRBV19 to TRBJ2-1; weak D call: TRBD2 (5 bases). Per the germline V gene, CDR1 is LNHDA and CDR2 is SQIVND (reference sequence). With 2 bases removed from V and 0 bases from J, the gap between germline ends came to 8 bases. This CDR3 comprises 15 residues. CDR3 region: CASSIRGSSYNEQFF. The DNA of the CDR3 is TGTGCCAGTAGTATAAGAGGGAGCTCCTACAATGAGCAGTTCTTC.

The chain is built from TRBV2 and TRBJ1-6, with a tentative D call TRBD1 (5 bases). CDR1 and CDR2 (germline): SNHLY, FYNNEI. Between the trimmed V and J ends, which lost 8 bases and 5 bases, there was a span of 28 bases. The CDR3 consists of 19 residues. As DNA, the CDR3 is TGTGCCAGCTGCCAGAGGCCAACCGCCGTGGGGCCTAATAATTCACCCCTCCACTTT. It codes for CASCQRPTAVGPNNSPLHF.

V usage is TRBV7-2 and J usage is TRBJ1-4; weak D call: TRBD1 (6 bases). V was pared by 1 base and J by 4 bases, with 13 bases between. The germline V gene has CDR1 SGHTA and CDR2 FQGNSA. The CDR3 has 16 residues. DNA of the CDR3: TGTGCCAGCAGCTTAGTTGCAGGGGCCGTTAATGAAAAACTGTTTTTT. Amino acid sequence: CASSLVAGAVNEKLFF.

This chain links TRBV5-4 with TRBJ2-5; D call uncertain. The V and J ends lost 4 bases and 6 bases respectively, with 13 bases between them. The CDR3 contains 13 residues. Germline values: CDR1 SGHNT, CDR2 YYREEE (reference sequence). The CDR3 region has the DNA TGTGCCAGCAGCCAGATGGTTCTTCAGACCCAGTACTTC. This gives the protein CASSQMVLQTQYF.

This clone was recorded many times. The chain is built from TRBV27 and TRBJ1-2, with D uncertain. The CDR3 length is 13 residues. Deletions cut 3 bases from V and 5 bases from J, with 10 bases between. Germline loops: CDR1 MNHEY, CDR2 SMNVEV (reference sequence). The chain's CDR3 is CASSFYGEYGYTF. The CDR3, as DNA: TGTGCCAGCAGTTTCTACGGAGAATATGGCTACACCTTC.

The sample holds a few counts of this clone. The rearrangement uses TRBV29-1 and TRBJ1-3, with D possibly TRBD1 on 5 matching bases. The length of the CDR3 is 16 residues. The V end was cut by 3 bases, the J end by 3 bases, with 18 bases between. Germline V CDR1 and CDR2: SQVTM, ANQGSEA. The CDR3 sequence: CSVDHLGQGGGNTIYF. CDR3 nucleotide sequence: TGCAGCGTTGATCATTTAGGCCAGGGTGGTGGAAACACCATATATTTT.

The CDR3 is CASRNDRGYTEAFF. CDR3 DNA: TGTGCCAGTAGAAACGACAGGGGTTACACTGAAGCTTTCTTT. This chain joins TRBV19 and TRBJ1-1; 8 bases match TRBD1. The CDR3 runs to 14 residues. V shed 6 bases, J shed 3 bases, and the junction held 6 bases outside the gene matches. The germline gives CDR1 LNHDA, CDR2 SQIVND (reference sequence).

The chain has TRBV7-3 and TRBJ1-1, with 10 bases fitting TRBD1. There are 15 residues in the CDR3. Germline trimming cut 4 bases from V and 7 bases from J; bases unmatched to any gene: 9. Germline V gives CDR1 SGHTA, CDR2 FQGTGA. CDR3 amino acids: CASSSRPGTGVEAFF. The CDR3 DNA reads TGTGCCAGCAGCTCTCGACCCGGGACAGGGGTTGAAGCTTTCTTT.

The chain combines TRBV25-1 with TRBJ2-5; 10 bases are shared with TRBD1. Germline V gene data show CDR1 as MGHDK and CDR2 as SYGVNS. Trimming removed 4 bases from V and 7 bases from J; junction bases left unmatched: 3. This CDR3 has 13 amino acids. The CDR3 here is CASSGDRGTTQYF. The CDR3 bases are TGTGCCAGCAGTGGGGACAGGGGAACGACCCAGTACTTC.

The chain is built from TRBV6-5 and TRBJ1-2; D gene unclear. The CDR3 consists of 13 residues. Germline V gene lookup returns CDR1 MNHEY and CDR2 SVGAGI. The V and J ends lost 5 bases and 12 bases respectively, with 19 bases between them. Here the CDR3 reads CASSTNPQFIDTF. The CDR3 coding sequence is TGTGCCAGCAGTACCAATCCACAGTTTATCGACACCTTC.

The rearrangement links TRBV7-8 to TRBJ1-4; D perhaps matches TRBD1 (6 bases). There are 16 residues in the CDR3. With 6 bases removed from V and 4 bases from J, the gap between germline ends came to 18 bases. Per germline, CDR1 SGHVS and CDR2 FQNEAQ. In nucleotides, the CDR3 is TGTGCCAGCAGTTCAGCGACCGGCAGGGGTAATGAAAAACTGTTTTTT. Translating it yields CASSSATGRGNEKLFF.

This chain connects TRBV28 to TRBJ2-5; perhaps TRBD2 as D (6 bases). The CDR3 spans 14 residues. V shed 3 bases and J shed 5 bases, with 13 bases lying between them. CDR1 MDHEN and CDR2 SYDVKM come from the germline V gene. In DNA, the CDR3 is TGTGCCAGCAGTTTCCCTCCGGCGGGGGAGACCCAGTACTTC. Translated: CASSFPPAGETQYF.

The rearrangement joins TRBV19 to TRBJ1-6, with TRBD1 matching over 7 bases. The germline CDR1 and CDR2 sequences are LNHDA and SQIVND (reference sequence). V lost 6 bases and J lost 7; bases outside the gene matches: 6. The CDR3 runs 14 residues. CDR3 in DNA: TGTGCCAGTAGCCCAGGGACAGTCAATTCACCCCTCCACTTT. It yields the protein CASSPGTVNSPLHF.

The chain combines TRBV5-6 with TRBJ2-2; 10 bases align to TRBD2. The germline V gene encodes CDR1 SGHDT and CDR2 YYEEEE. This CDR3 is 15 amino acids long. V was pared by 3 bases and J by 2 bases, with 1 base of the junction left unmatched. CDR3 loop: CASSSSGGNTGELFF. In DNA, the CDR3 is TGTGCCAGCAGCTCTAGCGGGGGCAACACCGGGGAGCTGTTTTTT.

The CDR3 region is CASSIDRGGYNEQFF. In DNA form, the CDR3 reads TGTGCCAGCAGCATCGACAGGGGAGGGTACAATGAGCAGTTCTTC. The chain carries TRBV7-2 and TRBJ2-1, with D perhaps TRBD1 (8 bases). Per germline, CDR1 SGHTA and CDR2 FQGNSA. The CDR3 length is 15 residues. V shed 5 bases and J shed 4 bases, with 15 bases lying between them.